Listed below are T cell receptor beta chains from one sample, sequenced in a study of control samples from healthy donors and cancer patients. TCRdb's table, derived via immunoSEQ multiplex PCR, lists solely in-frame clones and lacks some. This table holds tens of thousands of clones, 88% found once. Sequences were obtained from blood. The receptors derive from a woman in her 70s in good health. The CDR3 runs from the conserved cysteine through the conserved F or W. D genes are given only for firm matches. Some rows mark clone size as missing; the rest say once, few, many or name a class of expanded clone.

-,TRBV19,16,TRBD1,TRBJ1-1,TGTGCCAGTAGTTTTAGCCGGACAGGGGGAAACACTGAAGCTTTCTTT,CASSFSRTGGNTEAFF
-,TRBV15,17,TRBD2,TRBJ2-2,TGTGCCACCAGCAGGGATACTAGCGGGGGGGCGTCCGGGGAGCTGTTTTTT,CATSRDTSGGASGELFF
-,TRBV6-5,14,TRBD1,TRBJ2-7,TGTGCCAGCAGACTCGGGACAGGGGTAGGCGAGCAGTACTTC,CASRLGTGVGEQYF
-,TRBV28,15,TRBD1,TRBJ1-4,TGTGCCAGCAGTGGCTCCGGGACAGGGACCGAAAAACTGTTTTTT,CASSGSGTGTEKLFF
-,TRBV4-3,15,TRBD1,TRBJ1-4,TGCGCCAGCAGCCAGGAGGGACAGCCAAATGAAAAACTGTTTTTT,CASSQEGQPNEKLFF
-,TRBV12-3/TRBV12-4,12,-,TRBJ2-7,TGTGCCAGCAGTTTAAGACCGGGGGAGCAGTACTTC,CASSLRPGEQYF
-,TRBV6-2/TRBV6-3,12,-,TRBJ2-5,TGTGCCAGCAGTCCAGGGGAGGAGACCCAGTACTTC,CASSPGEETQYF
-,TRBV3-1/TRBV3-2,17,-,TRBJ2-2,TGTGCCAGCAGGGCAAGAGACTCGGGACTCCGCACCGGGGAGCTGTTTTTT,CASRARDSGLRTGELFF
-,TRBV9,17,TRBD1,TRBJ2-4,TGTGCCAGCAGCGTAGACCCAGGGGGCATGACCAAAAACATTCAGTACTTC,CASSVDPGGMTKNIQYF
-,TRBV2,17,TRBD2,TRBJ2-1,TGTGCCAGCAGTGAAACAGGGACTAGCGGGGGCTACAATGAGCAGTTCTTC,CASSETGTSGGYNEQFF
-,TRBV11-3,15,TRBD1,TRBJ1-1,TGTGCCAGCAGCCCTGGGGGGACAGCGAACACTGAAGCTTTCTTT,CASSPGGTANTEAFF
once,TRBV19,13,-,TRBJ1-6,TGTGCCACGCGTCCGGCGGGCGTTTCACCCCTCCACTTT,CATRPAGVSPLHF
-,TRBV7-9,13,-,TRBJ1-1,TGTGCCAGCAGCTTAACCCTAGACAGGGAAGCTTTCTTT,CASSLTLDREAFF
-,TRBV29-1,17,TRBD2,TRBJ2-1,TGCAGCGTCGACGGACTAGCGGGAGCGGGCACCTACAATGAGCAGTTCTTC,CSVDGLAGAGTYNEQFF
-,TRBV12-3/TRBV12-4,13,-,TRBJ1-2,TGTGCCAGCAGTTTCGGCAGGGGCTATGGCTACACCTTC,CASSFGRGYGYTF
-,TRBV19,14,-,TRBJ1-2,TGTGCCAGTAGTGCGGACGGTAACTTCTATGGCTACACCTTC,CASSADGNFYGYTF
-,TRBV5-5,15,TRBD1,TRBJ1-1,TGTGCCAGCAGCTGGGTCCAGGGGGCATCCACTGAAGCTTTCTTT,CASSWVQGASTEAFF
once,TRBV5-1,19,TRBD2,TRBJ2-1,TGCGCCAGCAGCTCGGAAATTTGGGGTCTAGACGGGAGGGGGAATGAGCAGTTCTTC,CASSSEIWGLDGRGNEQFF
-,TRBV6-5,12,-,TRBJ2-7,TGTGCCAGCGGAATAAGGGGTGGCGAGCAGTACTTC,CASGIRGGEQYF
-,TRBV5-4,14,-,TRBJ2-2,TGTGCCAGCAGCTTGGCACAGAACACCGGGGAGCTGTTTTTT,CASSLAQNTGELFF
-,TRBV10-3,15,-,TRBJ1-3,TGTGCCATCAGTGAGCCGACGACAGGTAACAACACCATATATTTT,CAISEPTTGNNTIYF
-,TRBV7-7,15,-,TRBJ2-2,TGTGCTAGCAGCCCGATTAGCGGATACACCGGGGAGCTGTTTTTT,CASSPISGYTGELFF
-,TRBV29-1,12,-,TRBJ1-2,TGCAGCGCCTGGGCATTAGACTATGGCTACACCTTC,CSAWALDYGYTF
-,TRBV19,12,-,TRBJ1-1,TGTGCCGCCCGGGGAGTCGATACTGAAGCTTTCTTT,CAARGVDTEAFF
-,TRBV4-1,13,-,TRBJ2-2,TGCGCCAGCAGCCAAATGGTTACCGGGGAGCTGTTTTTT,CASSQMVTGELFF
-,TRBV5-1,13,-,TRBJ1-2,TGCGCCAGCAGCTTGGATAAGACATATGGCTACACCTTC,CASSLDKTYGYTF
once,TRBV2,11,-,TRBJ1-6,TGTGCCAGCTCCCTCGACTCACCCCTCCACTTT,CASSLDSPLHF
-,TRBV18,13,TRBD1,TRBJ1-1,TGTGCCAGCTCACCCGACAGGGCCACTGAAGCTTTCTTT,CASSPDRATEAFF
-,TRBV7-9,15,TRBD1,TRBJ1-5,TGTGCCAGCAGCTCAGGACAGGGGGAACGTCAGCCCCAGCATTTT,CASSSGQGERQPQHF
-,TRBV28,15,TRBD2,TRBJ2-1,TGTGCCAGCAGTCTAACTAGCGGGGGATACAATGAGCAGTTCTTC,CASSLTSGGYNEQFF
-,TRBV11-2,16,-,TRBJ1-1,TGTGCCAGCAGCTTAGGGGCGACGGTTGCGGTTGATGAAGCTTTCTTT,CASSLGATVAVDEAFF
once,TRBV11-2,15,-,TRBJ2-2,TGTGCCAGCAGCTTAAATGGCCACACCACCGGGGAGCTGTTTTTT,CASSLNGHTTGELFF
-,TRBV3-1/TRBV3-2,16,TRBD1,TRBJ1-4,TGTGCCAGCAGCCCTTTTCGGACAGGGTCAAATGAAAAACTGTTTTTT,CASSPFRTGSNEKLFF
-,TRBV6-5,15,TRBD1,TRBJ1-1,TGTGCCAGCAGTTACGGGACAGGGGGCAAAATACAAGCTTTCTTT,CASSYGTGGKIQAFF
-,TRBV5-1,16,TRBD2,TRBJ2-5,TGCGCCAGCAGCCCTTTAGGACTAGCGGAGCAAGAGACCCAGTACTTC,CASSPLGLAEQETQYF